This TCR beta chain was documented in a study of T cell changes during pregnancy in multiple sclerosis. Profiling relied on immunoSEQ multiplex PCR, and the TCRdb table lists in-frame clones only, not all of them. The table shows approximately 42,000 clones, with around 84% occurring only once. The sequenced sample was CD4+ T cells from peripheral blood mononuclear cells, obtained before pregnancy. The origin of this receptor is a female donor with multiple sclerosis, enrolled in a pregnancy study.

Here the CDR3 reads CASRPDRGLRNTEAFF. CDR3 DNA sequence: TGCGCCAGCAGACCGGACAGGGGGCTGAGGAACACTGAAGCTTTCTTT. The chain uses TRBV5-1 and TRBJ1-1; 11 bases are a match to TRBD1. The CDR3 contains 16 residues. Germline V CDR1 and CDR2: SGHRS, YFSETQ. Germline trimming cut 5 bases from V and 1 base from J; bases unmatched to any gene: 7. The full variable domain, rest sourced from reference TRBV5-1 and TRBJ1-1, is KAGVTQTPRYLIKTRGQQVTLSCSPISGHRSVSWYQQTPGQGLQFLFEYFSETQRNKGNFPGRFSGRQFSNSRSEMNVSTLELGDSALYLCASRPDRGLRNTEAFFGQGTRLTVV.